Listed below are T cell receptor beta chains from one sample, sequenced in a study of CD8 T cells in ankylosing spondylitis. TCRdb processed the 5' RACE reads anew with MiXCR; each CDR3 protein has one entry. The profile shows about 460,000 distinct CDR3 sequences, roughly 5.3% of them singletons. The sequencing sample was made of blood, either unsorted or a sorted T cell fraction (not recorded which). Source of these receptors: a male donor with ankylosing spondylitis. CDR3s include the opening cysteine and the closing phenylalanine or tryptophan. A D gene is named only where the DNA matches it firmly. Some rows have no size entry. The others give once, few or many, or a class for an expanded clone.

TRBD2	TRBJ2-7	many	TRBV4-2	CASSQVGQAGVPGEQYF	TGTGCCAGCAGCCAAGTAGGTCAAGCGGGAGTTCCGGGGGAGCAGTACTTC
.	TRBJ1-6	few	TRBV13	CASGYRAGNSPLHF	TGTGCCAGCGGGTACAGGGCTGGTAATTCACCCCTCCACTTT
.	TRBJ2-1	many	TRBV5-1	CASSLTGTRDEQFF	TGCGCCAGCAGCTTGACCGGGACAAGGGATGAGCAGTTCTTC
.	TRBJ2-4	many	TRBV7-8	CASSPGSMGAKNIQYF	TGTGCCAGCAGCCCCGGATCCATGGGGGCCAAAAACATTCAGTACTTC
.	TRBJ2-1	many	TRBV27	CASSFLGGYNEQFF	TGTGCCAGCAGTTTTTTAGGGGGATACAATGAGCAGTTCTTC
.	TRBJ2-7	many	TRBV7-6	CASSFSGEQYF	TGTGCCAGCAGTTTCTCTGGCGAGCAGTACTTC
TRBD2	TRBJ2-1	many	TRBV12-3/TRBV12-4	CASTELAGGYGEQFF	TGTGCCAGCACAGAACTAGCGGGGGGTTATGGTGAGCAGTTCTTC
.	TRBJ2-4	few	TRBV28	CASNTATAAIAKNIQYF	TGTGCCAGCAACACAGCGACAGCGGCGATAGCCAAAAACATTCAGTACTTC
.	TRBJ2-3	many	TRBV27	CASNRDHPLDTQYF	TGTGCCAGCAATCGGGACCACCCCCTCGATACGCAGTATTTT
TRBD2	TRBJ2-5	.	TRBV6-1	CASSDDWIAGEETQYF	TGTGCCAGCAGTGACGACTGGATAGCGGGGGAAGAGACCCAGTACTTC
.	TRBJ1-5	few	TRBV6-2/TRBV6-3	CASSYLTSNQPQHF	TGTGCCAGCAGTTACCTTACTAGCAATCAGCCCCAGCATTTT
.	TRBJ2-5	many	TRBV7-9	CASSLWRQGDETQYF	TGTGCCAGCAGCTTATGGCGGCAGGGCGATGAGACCCAGTACTTC
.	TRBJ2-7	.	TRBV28	CASSSMEGPSYEQYF	TGTGCCAGCAGTTCGATGGAGGGCCCCTCCTACGAGCAGTACTTC
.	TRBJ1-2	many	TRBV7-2	CASSFGRLVNYGYTF	TGTGCCAGCAGCTTTGGACGCCTAGTAAACTATGGCTACACCTTC
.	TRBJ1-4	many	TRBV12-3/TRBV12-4	CASSKRGGGEKLFF	TGTGCCAGCAGTAAGCGGGGCGGAGGTGAAAAACTGTTTTTT
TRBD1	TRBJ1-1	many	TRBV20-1	CSASDRGYTEAFF	TGCAGTGCTTCTGACAGGGGATACACTGAAGCTTTCTTT
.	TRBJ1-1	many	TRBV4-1	CASSHPPAGRTEAFF	TGCGCCAGCAGCCACCCCCCCGCGGGGCGGACTGAAGCTTTCTTT
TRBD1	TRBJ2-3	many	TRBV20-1	CSARDHRGPGTDTQYF	TGCAGTGCTAGAGACCACAGGGGACCGGGCACAGATACGCAGTATTTT
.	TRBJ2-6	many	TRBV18	CASSQEASGANVLTF	TGTGCCAGCTCACAAGAGGCCTCTGGGGCCAACGTCCTGACTTTC
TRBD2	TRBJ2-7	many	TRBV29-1	CSVEGLAGHSSYEQYF	TGCAGCGTTGAAGGACTAGCGGGGCACAGCTCCTACGAGCAGTACTTC
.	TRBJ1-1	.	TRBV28	CAVRGRAHTEAFF	TGTGCCGTACGGGGCCGAGCCCACACTGAAGCTTTCTTT
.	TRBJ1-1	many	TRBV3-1	CASSLWGHPNTEAFF	TGTGCCAGCAGCCTGTGGGGCCATCCGAACACTGAAGCTTTCTTT
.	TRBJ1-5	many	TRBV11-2	CASSLNPGRPQHF	TGTGCCAGCAGCTTAAATCCGGGAAGGCCCCAGCATTTT
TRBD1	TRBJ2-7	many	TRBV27	CASSLRDRASYEQYF	TGTGCCAGCAGCCTCCGGGACAGGGCTTCCTACGAGCAGTACTTC
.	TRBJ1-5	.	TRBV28	CASSLPGWNQPQHF	TGTGCCAGCAGTTTACCCGGGTGGAATCAGCCCCAGCATTTT
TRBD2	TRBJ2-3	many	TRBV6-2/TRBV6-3	CASKPGLALPDTQYF	TGTGCCAGCAAACCGGGACTAGCGCTCCCAGATACGCAGTATTTT
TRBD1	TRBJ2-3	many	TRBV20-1	CSASSVLDRGTDTQYF	TGCAGTGCTAGTAGCGTTTTGGACAGGGGAACAGATACGCAGTATTTT
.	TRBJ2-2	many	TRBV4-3	CASSLGGGTGELFF	TGTGCCAGCAGTTTAGGGGGTGGAACCGGGGAGCTGTTTTTT
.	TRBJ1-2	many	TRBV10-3	CAISESFSDRGYTF	TGTGCCATCAGTGAGTCCTTTTCTGACAGAGGCTACACCTTC
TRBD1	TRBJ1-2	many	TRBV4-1	CASSQVRTGAHGYTF	TGCGCCAGCAGCCAAGTCAGGACAGGGGCCCATGGCTACACCTTC
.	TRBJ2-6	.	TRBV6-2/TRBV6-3	CASRDRRSGANVLTF	TGTGCCAGCAGAGACAGGAGGAGTGGGGCCAACGTCCTGACTTTC
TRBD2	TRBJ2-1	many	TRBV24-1	CATSDLSWPSGSDEQFF	TGTGCCACCAGTGATTTGAGCTGGCCTAGCGGGAGCGATGAGCAGTTCTTC
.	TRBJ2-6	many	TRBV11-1	CASSLWSLGRDRYSGANVLTF	TGTGCCAGCAGCTTATGGTCGTTAGGTCGGGACCGATACTCTGGGGCCAACGTCCTGACTTTC
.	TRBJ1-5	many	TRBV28	CASSSRVFSNQPQHF	TGTGCCAGCAGCTCCCGGGTATTTAGCAATCAGCCCCAGCATTTT
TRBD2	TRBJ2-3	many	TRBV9	CASSASLAGGITDTQYF	TGTGCCAGCAGCGCAAGCTTAGCGGGGGGGATCACAGATACGCAGTATTTT
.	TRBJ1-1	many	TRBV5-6	CASSFRERTEAFF	TGTGCCAGCAGTTTCAGGGAGCGCACTGAAGCTTTCTTT
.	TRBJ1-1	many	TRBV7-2	CASSPWNTEAFF	TGTGCCAGCAGCCCCTGGAACACTGAAGCTTTCTTT
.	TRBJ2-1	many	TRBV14	CASSQDPLPASNEQFF	TGTGCCAGCAGCCAAGATCCGCTACCGGCCAGCAATGAGCAGTTCTTC
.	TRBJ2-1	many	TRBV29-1	CSATVDTPREQFF	TGCAGCGCTACCGTGGACACACCTAGAGAGCAGTTCTTC
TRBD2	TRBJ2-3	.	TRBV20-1	CSATLRDSGSTDTQYF	TGCAGTGCTACCTTACGGGATAGCGGGAGTACAGATACGCAGTATTTT
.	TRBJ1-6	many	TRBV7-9	CASSELSSYNSPLHF	TGTGCCAGCAGCGAACTGAGCTCCTATAATTCACCCCTCCACTTT
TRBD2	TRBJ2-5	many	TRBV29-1	CSVLRLAGTIQETQYF	TGCAGCGTTTTGAGACTAGCGGGGACGATCCAAGAGACCCAGTACTTC
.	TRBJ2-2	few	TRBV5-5	CASSLILPGELFF	TGTGCCAGCAGCTTAATCCTGCCCGGGGAGCTGTTTTTT
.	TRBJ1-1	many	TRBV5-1	CASSFNQGGLGEAFF	TGCGCCAGCAGCTTTAATCAGGGAGGGCTCGGTGAAGCTTTCTTT
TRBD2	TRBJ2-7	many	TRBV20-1	CSATLLAGGPHEQYF	TGCAGTGCTACATTACTAGCGGGAGGGCCCCACGAGCAGTACTTC
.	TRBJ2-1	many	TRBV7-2	CASSSFLAVSRNEQFF	TGTGCCAGCAGCTCCTTTTTGGCAGTATCAAGAAATGAGCAGTTCTTC